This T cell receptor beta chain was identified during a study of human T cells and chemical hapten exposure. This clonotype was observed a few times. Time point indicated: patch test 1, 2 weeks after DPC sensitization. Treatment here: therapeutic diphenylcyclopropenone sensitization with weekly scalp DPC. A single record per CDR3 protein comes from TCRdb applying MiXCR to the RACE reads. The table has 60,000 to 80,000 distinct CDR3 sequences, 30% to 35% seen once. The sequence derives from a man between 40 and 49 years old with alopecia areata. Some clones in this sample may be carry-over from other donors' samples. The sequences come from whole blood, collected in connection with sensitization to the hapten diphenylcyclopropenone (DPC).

The CDR3 sequence: CASSSRGLADEQYF. Here the CDR3 DNA reads TGTGCCAGCAGTTCAAGGGGACTAGCCGACGAGCAGTACTTC. This chain joins TRBV6-5 and TRBJ2-7, with TRBD2 identical over 9 bases. This CDR3 region has 14 residues. Germline V lookup: CDR1 MNHEY, CDR2 SVGAGI. J lost 5 bases, V lost 4 bases, and 6 bases had no gene match.